A single sample is the source of the 20 T cell receptor beta chains below, sequenced in a study of blood T cell repertoires in COVID-19. Libraries were prepared by immunoSEQ multiplex PCR; TCRdb keeps only in-frame clonotypes and omits some of them. The data hold around 270,000 clones, with 85% to 90% observed a single time. Sequenced sample: peripheral blood. The receptors were gathered from a woman aged 60-70 years with COVID-19, enrolled during active disease.

The J gene is TRBJ2-1, the V gene TRBV18; 11 nucleotides agree with TRBD2. V lost 0 bases, J lost 10 bases, and 8 bases stayed unmatched. CDR3 length: 16 amino acids. Germline V CDR1 and CDR2: KGHSH, LQKENI. The CDR3 spells CASSPPALAGGGEQFF. The CDR3 nucleotides are TGTGCCAGCTCACCACCGGCCCTAGCGGGAGGTGGCGAGCAGTTCTTC.

The chain is built from TRBV5-4 and TRBJ2-1, with 9 nucleotides matching TRBD2. The J segment lost 6 bases and the V segment lost 2 bases, leaving 6 bases of the junction unmatched. Germline assignment: CDR1 SGHNT and CDR2 YYREEE (reference sequence). The length of the CDR3 is 15 residues. CDR3 loop: CASSLGLAGSNEQFF. The CDR3 DNA sequence: TGTGCCAGCAGCTTAGGCCTAGCGGGAAGCAATGAGCAGTTCTTC.

This clone was counted at least ten times. The chain is built from TRBV5-1 and TRBJ1-6; D unclear. This CDR3 spans 13 amino acids. Trimming took 2 bases from V and 6 from J, leaving 6 bases between them. Germline V CDR1 and CDR2: SGHRS, YFSETQ. The CDR3 DNA is TGCGCCAGCAGCTTCACCAGTAATTCACCCCTCCACTTT. Protein product: CASSFTSNSPLHF.

This sequence joins TRBV5-1 and TRBJ2-2, with TRBD1 matching over 8 bases. The CDR3 loop spans 15 amino acids. The V and J ends lost 3 bases and 4 bases, in that order; junction bases with no gene match: 5. Per germline, CDR1 SGHRS and CDR2 YFSETQ. The CDR3 region is CASSSTGVGTGELFF. CDR3 in DNA: TGCGCCAGCAGCTCGACAGGGGTCGGCACCGGGGAGCTGTTTTTT.

This chain links TRBV10-1 with TRBJ2-3; 7 nucleotides line up with TRBD2. This CDR3 has 16 residues. V gave up 2 bases and J gave up 6 bases; unmatched junction bases: 11. The germline V gene encodes CDR1 WNHNN and CDR2 SYGVQD (reference sequence). This chain's CDR3 is CASSERARGFRDTQYF. As DNA, the CDR3 is TGCGCCAGCAGTGAGCGGGCGCGGGGGTTTCGGGATACGCAGTATTTT.

The chain has TRBV28 and TRBJ2-1; 13 bases line up with TRBD2. Germline assignment: CDR1 MDHEN and CDR2 SYDVKM. V lost 7 bases and J lost 13; bases outside the gene matches: 10. CDR3 length: 14 amino acids. The CDR3 DNA reads TGTGCCAGCACCCCTTGGACTAGCGGGAGTTTCCAGTTCTTC. Translating gives CASTPWTSGSFQFF.

This clone came up a few times. The sample has other DNA sequences that encode this CDR3 too. The chain carries TRBV6-5 and TRBJ2-3, with D unclear. With 3 bases removed from V and 0 bases from J, the gap between germline ends came to 10 bases. The CDR3 is 15 amino acids. Per germline, CDR1 MNHEY and CDR2 SVGAGI. The CDR3 here is CASSYGQASTDTQYF. DNA for the CDR3: TGTGCCAGCAGTTATGGGCAGGCTAGCACAGATACGCAGTATTTT.

The V and J genes are TRBV19 and TRBJ1-4; 10 bases are a match to TRBD1. Germline CDR1 LNHDA, CDR2 SQIVND (reference sequence). This CDR3 is built from 16 residues. Germline trimming cut 6 bases from V and 4 bases from J; bases unmatched to any gene: 8. As DNA, the CDR3 is TGTGCCAGTAGCGCCGGGACAGGGGCGGATAATGAAAAACTGTTTTTT. It is translated as CASSAGTGADNEKLFF. Looking up the rest from reference TRBV19 and TRBJ1-4 gives the full variable domain: DGGITQSPKYLFRKEGQNVTLSCEQNLNHDAMYWYRQDPGQGLRLIYYSQIVNDFQKGDIAEGYSVSREKKESFPLTVTSAQKNPTAFYLCASSAGTGADNEKLFFGSGTQLSVL.

A note on this clone: At one of its ends the junction is not consistent with the germline gene, which may arise from a read error. This chain joins TRBV24-1 and TRBJ2-1, with TRBD1 as a possible D gene (5 bases). There are 11 residues in the CDR3. The germline V gene encodes CDR1 KGHDR and CDR2 SFDVKD. Here the CDR3 reads CATSVGLERIF. The CDR3 nucleotides read TGTGCCACCAGTGTGGGGCTAGAAAGGATCTTC.

The V and J genes are TRBV5-1 and TRBJ2-2; possibly TRBD2 for D (5 bases). This CDR3 region has 15 residues. Per germline, CDR1 SGHRS and CDR2 YFSETQ. Deletions cut 4 bases from V and 7 bases from J, with 17 bases between. CDR3 in amino acids: CASSPPPNGGGELFF. CDR3 nucleotide sequence: TGCGCCAGCAGCCCCCCCCCAAACGGAGGCGGGGAGCTGTTTTTT.

The V call is TRBV28, the J call TRBJ1-1, with D unclear. Germline V gene data show CDR1 as MDHEN and CDR2 as SYDVKM. Trimming stripped 6 bases from V and 5 bases from J, with 10 bases between. The CDR3 sequence is 12 residues long. CDR3 loop: CASRERPTEAFF. The CDR3 DNA is TGTGCCAGCAGGGAGAGACCTACTGAAGCTTTCTTT. Full variable domain (outside the CDR3, taken from reference TRBV28 and TRBJ1-1): DVKVTQSSRYLVKRTGEKVFLECVQDMDHENMFWYRQDPGLGLRLIYFSYDVKMKEKGDIPEGYSVSREKKERFSLILESASTNQTSMYLCASRERPTEAFFGQGTRLTVV.

The rearrangement uses TRBV19 and TRBJ2-5, with 9 bases fitting TRBD1. This CDR3 spans 14 amino acids. V lost 7 bases and J lost 4; bases outside the gene matches: 7. Germline CDR1 LNHDA, CDR2 SQIVND (reference sequence). In DNA form, the CDR3 reads TGTGCCAGTACAACCGGGACAGGGAGAGAGACCCAGTACTTC. This codes for CASTTGTGRETQYF. Filled out from reference TRBV19 and TRBJ2-5, the complete variable domain reads DGGITQSPKYLFRKEGQNVTLSCEQNLNHDAMYWYRQDPGQGLRLIYYSQIVNDFQKGDIAEGYSVSREKKESFPLTVTSAQKNPTAFYLCASTTGTGRETQYFGPGTRLLVL.

This sequence joins TRBV30 and TRBJ2-7; TRBD2 aligns across 10 bases. The CDR3 extends over 14 amino acids. Per the germline V gene, CDR1 is GTSNPN and CDR2 is SVGIG (reference sequence). V was clipped by 3 bases and J by 0 bases; unmatched bases: 2. DNA for the CDR3: TGTGCCTGGAGCGCTAGCGGGAGCTCCTACGAGCAGTACTTC. As protein: CAWSASGSSYEQYF.

V is TRBV5-1 and J is TRBJ1-5; TRBD1 matches 8 bases. The germline V gene has CDR1 SGHRS and CDR2 YFSETQ. CDR3 length equals 20 residues. With V trimmed by 9 bases and J by 2 bases, 25 bases remained unmatched. CDR3: CANKGVTGVSLPARNQPQHF. The CDR3 nucleotides are TGCGCCAACAAGGGTGTGACAGGGGTTTCCTTACCGGCCCGCAATCAGCCCCAGCATTTT.

This clone was seen a handful of times. V is TRBV2 and J is TRBJ2-7; 10 nucleotides match TRBD1. Germline V gene lookup returns CDR1 SNHLY and CDR2 FYNNEI. With 2 bases clipped from V and 6 bases from J, the junction kept 1 base outside the gene matches. The CDR3 contains 13 residues. The CDR3 region is CASSEWDRGEQYF. The CDR3, as DNA: TGTGCCAGCAGTGAATGGGACAGGGGCGAGCAGTACTTC.

This clone was detected only once. The V and J genes are TRBV5-1 and TRBJ2-7, with TRBD1 matching over 7 bases. Germline loops: CDR1 SGHRS, CDR2 YFSETQ. This CDR3 has 17 residues. V was clipped by 4 bases and J by 3 bases; unmatched bases: 16. The CDR3 reads CASSPRTGIFSNYEQYF. Here the CDR3 DNA reads TGCGCCAGCAGCCCCAGGACAGGTATATTTTCCAACTACGAGCAGTACTTC.

The CDR3 bases are TGTGCCAGCAGTACCCGTGGGGCGGGAGTAGTCCGTGAGCAGTTCTTC. Translating it yields CASSTRGAGVVREQFF. The chain joins TRBV6-2 or TRBV6-3 to TRBJ2-1; 7 nucleotides match TRBD2. V shed 5 bases, J shed 9 bases, and the junction held 16 bases outside the gene matches. This CDR3 spans 16 amino acids. Germline V gene lookup returns CDR1 MNHEY and CDR2 SVGEGT.

This rearrangement joins TRBV19 to TRBJ1-1; 8 nucleotides align to TRBD1. Looked up from germline, CDR1 is LNHDA and CDR2 is SQIVND (reference sequence). The CDR3 extends over 14 amino acids. J was trimmed by 4 bases and V by 6 bases; bases with no gene match: 7. CDR3 nucleotides: TGTGCCAGTAGAAACAGGGGGGGTTTCACTGAAGCTTTCTTT. The encoded protein is CASRNRGGFTEAFF.

This clone has at least ten counts. This chain joins TRBV5-1 and TRBJ1-2; 10 bases are shared with TRBD1. This CDR3 region has 15 residues. J lost 4 bases, V lost 5 bases, and 8 bases had no gene match. In germline, CDR1 is SGHRS, CDR2 YFSETQ. CDR3: CASRSIDRGLYGYTF. CDR3 nucleotides: TGCGCCAGCAGATCTATCGACAGGGGGCTCTATGGCTACACCTTC.

The genes are TRBV5-1 and TRBJ1-1; TRBD1 agrees at 8 bases. Unmatched junction bases numbered 9, after V lost 4 bases and J lost 1 base. Germline CDR1 SGHRS, CDR2 YFSETQ. The CDR3 is 16 amino acids. Written as DNA, the CDR3 is TGCGCCAGCAGCCGGAGGACAGGGCCTGCGAACACTGAAGCTTTCTTT. It encodes CASSRRTGPANTEAFF.